This T cell receptor (beta chain) was captured in a study of brain metastases from non-small cell lung cancer. Study conclusions and caveats: Paired brain metastases and primary tumors largely shared TCR repertoires. Compared with their matched primary tumors, approximately 68% of brain metastases showed expanded T-cell clones. Compared with primary tumors, brain metastases showed less T-cell infiltration.

This table comes from immunoSEQ multiplex PCR, and its TCRdb copy is limited to in-frame clones, with some not included. This table holds approximately 3,000 clones, around 83% found once. The CDR3 has 16 residues. V was shortened by 4 bases and J by 8 bases, with 21 bases between the two germline ends. Germline CDR1 LNHDA, CDR2 SQIVND (reference sequence). Turning to this clone: Antigen: not known.

This sequence originates from a donor over 35 with non-small cell lung cancer. Sequencing input: primary lung tumor tissue. The chain has TRBV19 and TRBJ2-1; D may be TRBD1 (6 bases). The chain's CDR3 is CASSTLSRRGTDEQFF. In DNA, the CDR3 is TGTGCCAGTAGTACTCTGTCCCGCAGGGGAACGGATGAGCAGTTCTTC.